This TCR beta chain was identified in a study of vaccination effects on CD4 cells after COVID-19. Produced via immunoSEQ multiplex PCR; TCRdb's table is partial and in-frame only. The repertoire consists of just under 30,000 clones, with 74% occurring once and the leading ten covering roughly 16%. Antigen-specific CD4+ T cells were expanded with viral peptide pools in the ViraFEST assay before sequencing. On day 10 of culture, CD4+ T cells were separated out. All participants had two doses of either the BNT162b2 or mRNA-1273 vaccine. Each culture well received roughly 1.9 million PBMC. These cells were then cultured in IMDM with approximately 10 IU/ml IL-2 and 7.5 to 10 ug/ml peptides. Findings and caveats of the study: Clones of infection and vaccine origin contracted markedly late after vaccination.

For this clone: Its antigen remains unknown.

The germline gives CDR1 WSHSY, CDR2 SAAADI. The CDR3 length is 13 residues. The V end lost 6 bases, the J end lost 2 bases, and 8 bases lay between the germline ends. This TCR derives from a human donor who received a COVID-19 vaccine. The specimen comprised CD4+ T cells from PBMCs cultured with HCoV-OC43 spike peptides, sampled after COVID-19 vaccination. The sample's subset: HCoV-OC43 spike overlapping peptide pool stimulation. This chain links TRBV10-2 with TRBJ1-5, with a possible D match to TRBD1 (6 bases). The CDR3 here is CASSRGGNQPQHF. The CDR3 DNA reads as TGCGCCAGCAGCAGGGGAGGCAATCAGCCCCAGCATTTT.